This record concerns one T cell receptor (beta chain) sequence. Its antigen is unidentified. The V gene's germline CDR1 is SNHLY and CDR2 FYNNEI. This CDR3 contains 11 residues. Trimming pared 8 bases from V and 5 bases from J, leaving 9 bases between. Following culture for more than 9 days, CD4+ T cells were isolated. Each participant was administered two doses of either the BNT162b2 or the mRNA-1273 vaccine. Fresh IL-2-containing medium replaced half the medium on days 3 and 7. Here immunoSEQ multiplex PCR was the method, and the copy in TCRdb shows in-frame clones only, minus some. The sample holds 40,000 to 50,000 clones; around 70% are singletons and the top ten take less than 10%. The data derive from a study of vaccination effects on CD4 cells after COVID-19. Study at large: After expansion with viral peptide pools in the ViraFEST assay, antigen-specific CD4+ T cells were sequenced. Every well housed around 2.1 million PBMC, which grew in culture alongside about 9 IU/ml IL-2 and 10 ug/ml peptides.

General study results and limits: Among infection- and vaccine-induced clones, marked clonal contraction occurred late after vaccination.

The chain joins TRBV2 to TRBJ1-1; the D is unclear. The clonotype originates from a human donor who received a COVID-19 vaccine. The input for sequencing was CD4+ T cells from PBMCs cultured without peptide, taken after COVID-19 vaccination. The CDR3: CASHYATEAFF. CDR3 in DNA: TGTGCCAGCCACTACGCGACTGAAGCTTTCTTT. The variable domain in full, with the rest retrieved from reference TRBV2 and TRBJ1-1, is EPEVTQTPSHQVTQMGQEVILRCVPISNHLYFYWYRQILGQKVEFLVSFYNNEISEKSEIFDDQFSVERPDGSNFTLKIRSTKLEDSAMYFCASHYATEAFFGQGTRLTVV.